The 20 T cell receptor beta chains listed next were all sequenced from one sample in a study of cytomegalovirus exposure and HLA in healthy donors. The PCR was carried out with 60 Vbeta primers and 13 Jbeta primers. Data came from immunoSEQ multiplex PCR; TCRdb stores just in-frame clones and leaves some out. The data hold 150,000 to 200,000 clones, with 68% observed a single time. The sequenced sample was PBMCs. These receptors were taken from a man aged 30 to 45 in good health and CMV-seropositive.

This CDR3 is CASSWASSYEQYF. Here the CDR3 DNA reads TGCGCCAGCAGCTGGGCGAGCTCCTACGAGCAGTACTTC. The rearrangement uses TRBV5-1 and TRBJ2-7; D is unclear. In germline, CDR1 is SGHRS, CDR2 YFSETQ. The CDR3 is 13 amino acids. V was trimmed by 3 bases and J by 0 bases, leaving 7 bases between them.

This chain joins TRBV5-1 and TRBJ2-7; 8 bases fit TRBD1. V dropped 0 bases and J dropped 5; count of bases not matched to a gene: 10. The CDR3 length is 16 residues. CDR1 SGHRS and CDR2 YFSETQ come from the germline V gene. The CDR3 bases are TGCGCCAGCAGCTTGGCCCGGACAGGGAACATCGACGAGCAGTACTTC. The encoded protein is CASSLARTGNIDEQYF.

This clone was observed a few times. CDR3 DNA: TGTGCTAGTGGCCAACGGTGGAATCAGCCCCAGCATTTT. It codes for CASGQRWNQPQHF. The rearrangement links TRBV12-5 to TRBJ1-5, with D unclear. Germline values: CDR1 LGHNT, CDR2 FRNRAP. The length of the CDR3 is 13 residues. Trimming took 6 bases from V and 4 from J, leaving 10 bases between them. Complete variable domain (other parts from reference TRBV12-5 and TRBJ1-5): DARVTQTPRHKVTEMGQEVTMRCQPILGHNTVFWYRQTMMQGLELLAYFRNRAPLDDSGMPKDRFSAEMPDATLATLKIQPSEPRDSAVYFCASGQRWNQPQHFGDGTRLSIL.

This clone was seen only once. The V call is TRBV7-2, the J call TRBJ1-5; 9 bases fit TRBD1. The germline gives CDR1 SGHTA, CDR2 FQGNSA. After removal of 1 base from V and 5 bases from J, the junction contained 9 bases not matched to a gene. The CDR3 contains 17 residues. CDR3 in DNA: TGTGCCAGCAGCTTAGATGGTGGGGGACAGGGCTATCAGCCCCAGCATTTT. Translated: CASSLDGGGQGYQPQHF.

The V call is TRBV6-5, the J call TRBJ2-7; TRBD2 is a possible D gene (5 bases). V lost 1 base, J lost 2 bases, and 9 bases lay in between. The CDR3 runs 14 residues. Germline CDR1 and CDR2: MNHEY and SVGAGI. CDR3 bases: TGTGCCAGCAGTTACTATCTGGGAGCCTACGAGCAGTACTTC. Translated: CASSYYLGAYEQYF.

In nucleotides, the CDR3 is TGCGCCAGCAGCTTTCTGGGGACAGGGGGCGCGGTCGGGGAGCTGTTTTTT. Its protein is CASSFLGTGGAVGELFF. This rearrangement joins TRBV5-1 to TRBJ2-2, with TRBD1 matching 12 bases. Germline V CDR1 and CDR2: SGHRS, YFSETQ. The CDR3 runs to 17 residues. The V segment lost 2 bases and the J segment 7 bases; nucleotides outside the gene matches: 9.

The chain carries TRBV27 and TRBJ1-5, with 11 bases aligning to TRBD1. The CDR3 loop spans 16 amino acids. The J segment lost 2 bases and the V segment lost 3 bases, leaving 3 bases of the junction unmatched. Germline CDR1 reads MNHEY; CDR2 reads SMNVEV (reference sequence). The CDR3 spells CASSLKGQGGNQPQHF. The CDR3 coding sequence is TGTGCCAGCAGTTTGAAGGGACAGGGGGGCAATCAGCCCCAGCATTTT.

The chain combines TRBV6-5 with TRBJ2-1; 7 positions match TRBD1. The germline V gene encodes CDR1 MNHEY and CDR2 SVGAGI. The CDR3 is 15 amino acids. Trimming took 0 bases from V and 6 from J; bases not matched to a gene: 5. The CDR3 DNA reads as TGTGCCAGCAGTTACTCGCTTTCAGGGGGCAATGAGCAGTTCTTC. Its translation: CASSYSLSGGNEQFF.

CDR3 protein: CASSGELGYTF. The CDR3, as DNA: TGTGCCAGTAGTGGAGAGCTTGGCTACACCTTC. The chain carries TRBV19 and TRBJ1-2; unclear D gene. CDR3 length: 11 amino acids. Germline lookup yields CDR1 LNHDA and CDR2 SQIVND (reference sequence). V was cut by 5 bases and J by 7 bases, with 8 bases left in between.

V usage is TRBV14 and J usage is TRBJ1-4; 8 nucleotides line up with TRBD1. CDR3 length: 16 amino acids. Germline V gene lookup returns CDR1 SGHDN and CDR2 FVKESK. With 4 bases clipped from V and 5 bases from J, the junction kept 9 bases outside the gene matches. CDR3 DNA: TGTGCCAGCAGCCCCCGGGACAGGAGGAAAAATGAAAAACTGTTTTTT. Protein sequence: CASSPRDRRKNEKLFF.

Concerning this clone: Within the sample, other DNA sequences also encode this same CDR3. This chain links TRBV4-1 with TRBJ2-7; D unclear. The germline CDR1 and CDR2 sequences are MGHRA and YSYEKL. Trimming pared 0 bases from V and 3 bases from J, leaving 6 bases between. The length of the CDR3 is 13 residues. CDR3 sequence (DNA): TGCGCCAGCAGCCAAGATCGGAGCTACGAGCAGTACTTC. Its protein is CASSQDRSYEQYF.

This sequence joins TRBV6-6 and TRBJ1-2; D is uncertain. Looked up from germline, CDR1 is MNHNY and CDR2 is SVGAGI (reference sequence). Deletions cut 4 bases from V and 4 bases from J, with 4 bases between. The CDR3 totals 11 residues. CDR3 protein: CASSSGYGYTF. The CDR3 bases are TGTGCCAGCAGTTCGGGCTATGGCTACACCTTC.

The chain has TRBV5-1 and TRBJ1-2; 7 positions agree with TRBD1. The CDR3 totals 16 residues. V gave up 0 bases and J gave up 6 bases; unmatched junction bases: 11. Germline CDR1 and CDR2: SGHRS and YFSETQ. CDR3 sequence: CASSLGLQGGADGYTF. In DNA, the CDR3 is TGCGCCAGCAGCTTGGGTCTCCAGGGGGGCGCAGATGGCTACACCTTC.

The chain links TRBV9 to TRBJ1-4; 7 nucleotides align to TRBD1. The CDR3 totals 19 residues. The germline V gene encodes CDR1 SGDLS and CDR2 YYNGEE. V lost 3 bases, J lost 2 bases, and 16 bases stayed unmatched. CDR3 in amino acids: CASSASPETGFGTNEKLFF. Here the CDR3 DNA reads TGTGCCAGCAGCGCGTCCCCCGAGACAGGGTTCGGCACTAATGAAAAACTGTTTTTT.

As DNA, the CDR3 is TGTGCCAGCAGCCGTGGACAGGGGGTCACAGATACGCAGTATTTT. This encodes CASSRGQGVTDTQYF. The V gene is TRBV5-6, the J gene TRBJ2-3; the match to TRBD1 covers 10 bases. The CDR3 runs 15 residues. The junction had 4 bases not matched to a gene; V was cut back by 4 bases and J by 2 bases. CDR1 and CDR2 (germline): SGHDT, YYEEEE.

The chain is built from TRBV10-3 and TRBJ2-2; D gene unclear. The CDR3 consists of 14 residues. CDR1 and CDR2 from the germline V gene are ENHRY and SYGVKD. V dropped 4 bases and J dropped 1 base, with 7 bases sitting between them. The CDR3 sequence: CAISARWNTGELFF. The CDR3 DNA is TGTGCCATCAGTGCGAGGTGGAACACCGGGGAGCTGTTTTTT.

This clone turned up a few times. The chain has TRBV7-9 and TRBJ2-1; weak D call: TRBD2 (5 bases). The CDR3 totals 12 residues. Germline loops: CDR1 SEHNR, CDR2 FQNEAQ (reference sequence). Trimming cost V 9 bases and J 5 bases, with 11 bases left between them. The CDR3, as DNA: TGTGCCAGTTGCGAGGGAGACAATGAGCAGTTCTTC. Protein product: CASCEGDNEQFF.

The V and J genes are TRBV6-5 and TRBJ2-7; 8 bases fit TRBD2. CDR1 is MNHEY, CDR2 SVGAGI, per germline. J was trimmed by 1 base and V by 6 bases; bases with no gene match: 8. The CDR3 is made up of 15 amino acids. The CDR3 sequence: CASRAAGGRSYEQYF. The DNA for the CDR3 is TGTGCCAGCAGAGCGGCGGGAGGCCGTTCCTACGAGCAGTACTTC.

This sequence joins TRBV7-8 and TRBJ1-1; TRBD1 is a possible D gene (5 bases). The CDR3 is 13 residues long. V was clipped by 5 bases and J by 2 bases, with 9 bases between them. Germline V gives CDR1 SGHVS, CDR2 FQNEAQ. Written as DNA, the CDR3 is TGTGCCAGCAGCCGCGGGGGAAACACTGAAGCTTTCTTT. It specifies CASSRGGNTEAFF.

This clone was seen a handful of times. At one boundary the junction diverges from the germline segment, which might be a read error. V is TRBV7-7 and J is TRBJ2-1; the match to TRBD2 covers 10 bases. Per germline, CDR1 SSHAT and CDR2 FNYEAQ (reference sequence). The CDR3 extends over 14 amino acids. CDR3 sequence: CASSFSGGEDEQFF. The CDR3 coding sequence is TGTGCTAGCAGCTTCAGCGGGGGGGAGGATGAGCAGTTCTTC.